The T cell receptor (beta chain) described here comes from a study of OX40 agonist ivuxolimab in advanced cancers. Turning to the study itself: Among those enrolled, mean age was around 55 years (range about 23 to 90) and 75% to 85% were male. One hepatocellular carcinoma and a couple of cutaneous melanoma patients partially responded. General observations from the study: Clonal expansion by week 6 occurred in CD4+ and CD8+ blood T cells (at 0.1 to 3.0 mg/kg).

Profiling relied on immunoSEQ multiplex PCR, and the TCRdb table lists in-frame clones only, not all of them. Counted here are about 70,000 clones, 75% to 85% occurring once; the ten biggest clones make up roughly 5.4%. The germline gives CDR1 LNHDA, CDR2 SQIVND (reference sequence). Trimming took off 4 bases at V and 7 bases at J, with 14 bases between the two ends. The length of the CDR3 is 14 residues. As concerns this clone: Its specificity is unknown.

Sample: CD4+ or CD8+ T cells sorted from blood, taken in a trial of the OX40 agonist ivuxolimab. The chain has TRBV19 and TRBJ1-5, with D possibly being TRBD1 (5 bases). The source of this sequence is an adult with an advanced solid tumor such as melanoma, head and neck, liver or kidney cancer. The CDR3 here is CASSTRDVTQPQHF. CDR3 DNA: TGTGCCAGTAGTACCAGGGACGTTACCCAGCCCCAGCATTTT.